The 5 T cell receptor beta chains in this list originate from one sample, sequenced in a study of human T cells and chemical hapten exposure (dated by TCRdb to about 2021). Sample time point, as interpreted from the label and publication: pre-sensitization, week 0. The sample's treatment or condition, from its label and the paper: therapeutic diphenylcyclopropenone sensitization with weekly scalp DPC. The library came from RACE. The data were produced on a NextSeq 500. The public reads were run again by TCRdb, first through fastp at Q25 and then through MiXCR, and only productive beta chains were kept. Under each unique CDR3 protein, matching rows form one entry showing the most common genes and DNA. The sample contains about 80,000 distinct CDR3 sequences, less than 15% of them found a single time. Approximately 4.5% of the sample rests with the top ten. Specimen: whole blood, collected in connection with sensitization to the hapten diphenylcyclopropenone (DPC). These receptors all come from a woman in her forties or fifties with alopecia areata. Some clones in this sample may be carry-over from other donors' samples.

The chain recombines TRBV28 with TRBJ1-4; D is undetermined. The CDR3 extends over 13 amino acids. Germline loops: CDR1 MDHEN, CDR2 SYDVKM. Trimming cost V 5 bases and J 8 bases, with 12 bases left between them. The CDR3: CASSPPVGEKLFF. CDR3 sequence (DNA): TGTGCCAGCAGTCCCCCGGTGGGGGAAAAACTGTTTTTT.

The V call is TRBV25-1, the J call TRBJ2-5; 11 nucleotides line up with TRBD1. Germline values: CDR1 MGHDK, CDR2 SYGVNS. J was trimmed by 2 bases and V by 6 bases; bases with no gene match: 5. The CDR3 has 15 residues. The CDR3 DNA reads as TGTGCCAGCAGAGGGGACAGGGGGACACAAGAGACCCAGTACTTC. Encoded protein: CASRGDRGTQETQYF. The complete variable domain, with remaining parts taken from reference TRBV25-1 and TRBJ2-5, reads EADIYQTPRYLVIGTGKKITLECSQTMGHDKMYWYQQDPGMELHLIHYSYGVNSTEKGDLSSESTVSRIRTEHFPLTLESARPSHTSQYLCASRGDRGTQETQYFGPGTRLLVL.

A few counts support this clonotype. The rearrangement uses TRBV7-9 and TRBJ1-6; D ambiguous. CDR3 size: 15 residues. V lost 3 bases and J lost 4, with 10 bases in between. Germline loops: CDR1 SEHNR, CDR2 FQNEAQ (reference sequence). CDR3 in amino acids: CASSFRAGYNSPLHF. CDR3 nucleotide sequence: TGTGCCAGCAGCTTTCGGGCGGGGTATAATTCACCCCTCCACTTT.

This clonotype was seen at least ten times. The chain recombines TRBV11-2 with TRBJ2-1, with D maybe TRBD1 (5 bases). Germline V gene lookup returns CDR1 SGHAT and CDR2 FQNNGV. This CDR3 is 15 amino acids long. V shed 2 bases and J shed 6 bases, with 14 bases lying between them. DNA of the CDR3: TGTGCCAGCAGCTTAAGGGGTAGCATTGCCAATGAGCAGTTCTTC. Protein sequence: CASSLRGSIANEQFF.

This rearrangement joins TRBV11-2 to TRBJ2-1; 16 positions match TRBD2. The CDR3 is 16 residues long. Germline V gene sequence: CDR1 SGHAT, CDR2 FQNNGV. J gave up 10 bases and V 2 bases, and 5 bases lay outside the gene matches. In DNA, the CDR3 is TGTGCCAGCAGCTTAAGCGGGACTAGCGGGAGGGCAGAGCAGTTCTTC. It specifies CASSLSGTSGRAEQFF.